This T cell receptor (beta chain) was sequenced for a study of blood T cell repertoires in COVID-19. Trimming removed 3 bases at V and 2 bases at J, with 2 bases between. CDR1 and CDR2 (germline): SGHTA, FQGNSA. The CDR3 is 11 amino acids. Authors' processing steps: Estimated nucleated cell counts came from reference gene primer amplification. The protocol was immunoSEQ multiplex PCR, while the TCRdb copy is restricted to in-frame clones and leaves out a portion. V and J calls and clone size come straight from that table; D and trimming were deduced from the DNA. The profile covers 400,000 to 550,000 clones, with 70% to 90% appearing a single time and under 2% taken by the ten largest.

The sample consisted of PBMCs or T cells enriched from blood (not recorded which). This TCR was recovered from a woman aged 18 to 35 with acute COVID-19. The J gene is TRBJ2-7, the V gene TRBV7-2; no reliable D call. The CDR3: CASSFTYEQYF. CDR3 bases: TGTGCCAGCAGCTTTACCTACGAGCAGTACTTC.